This T cell receptor (beta chain) came from a study of cytomegalovirus exposure and HLA in healthy donors. Whole-study findings and limits: Most observed TCR sequences were rare, whereas some public TCRs were detected in many donors. Immune exposure data for these donors was limited to CMV serostatus. Certain sequence variants were highly shared and formed a cluster, and this cluster was likely a sequencing artifact.

Germline V gene sequence: CDR1 MDHEN, CDR2 SYDVKM. V lost 4 bases to trimming and J lost 5 bases; unmatched junction nucleotides: 5. The CDR3 has 15 residues. Both 60 Vbeta primers and 13 Jbeta primers went into the PCR. TCRdb keeps only in-frame clones here, not all; method: immunoSEQ multiplex PCR. The sample lists about 84,000 clones, 63% occurring once. As for this clone: The antigen is not known.

The V gene is TRBV28, the J gene TRBJ1-4; 9 positions agree with TRBD1. Sequenced input: PBMCs. The sequence was obtained from a woman between 40 and 50 years old in good health and CMV-seropositive. CDR3 protein: CASSSPGTGNEKLFF. The CDR3, as DNA: TGTGCCAGCAGTTCGCCCGGGACAGGGAATGAAAAACTGTTTTTT.